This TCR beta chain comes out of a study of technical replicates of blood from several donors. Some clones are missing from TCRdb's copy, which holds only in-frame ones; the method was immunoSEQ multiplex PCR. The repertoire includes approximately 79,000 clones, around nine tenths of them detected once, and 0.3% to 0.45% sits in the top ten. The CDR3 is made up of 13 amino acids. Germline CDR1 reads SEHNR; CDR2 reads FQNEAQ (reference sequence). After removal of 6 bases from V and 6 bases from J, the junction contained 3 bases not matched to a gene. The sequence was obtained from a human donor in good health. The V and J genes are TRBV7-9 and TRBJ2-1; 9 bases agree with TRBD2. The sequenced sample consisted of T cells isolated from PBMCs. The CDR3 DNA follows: TGTGCCAGCAGACTAGCGGGTCTCAATGAGCAGTTCTTC. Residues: CASRLAGLNEQFF.